This TCR beta chain appears in the sequencing data of a study of spatial heterogeneity in lung cancer. As for this clonotype: This beta chain is a stray read from a library made for alpha chains; its abundance is not meaningful.

Time point of the sample: sample taken at primary tumor resection. Unsorted whole RNA of tumor, nontumor lung or frozen PBMC was sequenced. TCRdb itself ran the 5' RACE reads through MiXCR, one entry per CDR3 protein. Of 5,000 to 5,500 distinct CDR3 sequences listed, 34% are singletons. Trimming shortened V by 1 base and J by 6 bases, and 22 bases separated the two germline ends. CDR3 size: 17 residues. Germline V gene data show CDR1 as SGHDT and CDR2 as YYEEEE. The V gene is TRBV5-6, the J gene TRBJ2-5; either TRBD1 or TRBD2 may supply D (5 bases each). Sequenced material: PBMCs, taken at surgery. The source is a female donor with early-stage non-small cell lung cancer. CDR3 nucleotide sequence: TGTGCCAGCAGCTTGTGGGGGACCACACCGTTTTATAAGACCCAGTACTTC. It translates to CASSLWGTTPFYKTQYF.